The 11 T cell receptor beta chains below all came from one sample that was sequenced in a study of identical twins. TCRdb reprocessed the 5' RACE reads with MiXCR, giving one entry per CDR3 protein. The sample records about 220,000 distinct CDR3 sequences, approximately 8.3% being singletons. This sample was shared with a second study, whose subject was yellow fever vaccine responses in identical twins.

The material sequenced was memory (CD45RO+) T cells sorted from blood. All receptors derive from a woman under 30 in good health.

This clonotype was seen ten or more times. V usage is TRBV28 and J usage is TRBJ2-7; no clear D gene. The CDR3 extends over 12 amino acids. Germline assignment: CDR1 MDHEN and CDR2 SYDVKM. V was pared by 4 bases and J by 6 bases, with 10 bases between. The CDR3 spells CASSWAGVEQYF. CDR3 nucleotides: TGTGCCAGCAGTTGGGCAGGCGTCGAGCAGTACTTC.

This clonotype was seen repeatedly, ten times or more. CDR3 residues: CASSLGDSYNQPQHF. Here the CDR3 DNA reads TGTGCCAGCAGCTTGGGGGACAGCTACAATCAGCCCCAGCATTTT. The J gene is TRBJ1-5, the V gene TRBV5-5; TRBD1 matches at 7 bases. This CDR3 contains 15 residues. Germline V gene sequence: CDR1 SGHKS, CDR2 YYEKEE (reference sequence). Trimming took 0 bases from V and 3 from J; bases not matched to a gene: 3.

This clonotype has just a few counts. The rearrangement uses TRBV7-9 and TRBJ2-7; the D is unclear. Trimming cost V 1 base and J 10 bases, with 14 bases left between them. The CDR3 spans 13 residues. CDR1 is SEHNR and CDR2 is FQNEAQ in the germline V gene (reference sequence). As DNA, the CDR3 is TGTGCCAGCAGCTTAGGCGACTCCGGGCGACAGTACTTC. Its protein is CASSLGDSGRQYF.

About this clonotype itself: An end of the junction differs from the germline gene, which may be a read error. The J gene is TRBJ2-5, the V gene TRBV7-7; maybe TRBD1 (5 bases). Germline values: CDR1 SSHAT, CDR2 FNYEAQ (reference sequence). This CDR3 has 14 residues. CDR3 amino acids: CASSLYQGGETQYF. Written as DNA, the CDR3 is TGTGCTAGCAGCTTGTACCAGGGTGGAGAGACCCAGTACTTC.

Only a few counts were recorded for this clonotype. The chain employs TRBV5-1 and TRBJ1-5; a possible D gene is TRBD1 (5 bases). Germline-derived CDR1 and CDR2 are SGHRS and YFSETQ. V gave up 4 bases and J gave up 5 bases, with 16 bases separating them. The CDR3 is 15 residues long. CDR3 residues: CASSAGTELDQPQHF. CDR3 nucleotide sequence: TGCGCCAGCAGCGCCGGGACGGAGCTCGATCAGCCCCAGCATTTT.

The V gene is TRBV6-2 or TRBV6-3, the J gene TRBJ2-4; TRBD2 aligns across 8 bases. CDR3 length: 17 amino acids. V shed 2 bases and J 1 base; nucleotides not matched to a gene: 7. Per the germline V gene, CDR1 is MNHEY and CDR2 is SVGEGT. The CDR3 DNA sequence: TGTGCCAGCAGTTACCAAGCGGGAGAGTCGGCCAAAAACATTCAGTACTTC. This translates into CASSYQAGESAKNIQYF.

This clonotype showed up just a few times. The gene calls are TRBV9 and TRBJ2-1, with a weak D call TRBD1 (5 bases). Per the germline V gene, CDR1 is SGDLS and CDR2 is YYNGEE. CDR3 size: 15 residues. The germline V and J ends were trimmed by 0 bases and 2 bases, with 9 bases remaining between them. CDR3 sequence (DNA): TGTGCCAGCAGCGTAGATATAGGGGCCTACAATGAGCAGTTCTTC. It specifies CASSVDIGAYNEQFF.

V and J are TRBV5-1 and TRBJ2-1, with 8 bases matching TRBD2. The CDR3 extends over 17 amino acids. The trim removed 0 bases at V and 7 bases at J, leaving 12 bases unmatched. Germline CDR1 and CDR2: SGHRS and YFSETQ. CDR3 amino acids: CASSLESGGPARNEQFF. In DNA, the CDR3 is TGCGCCAGCAGCTTGGAGAGCGGGGGCCCGGCTCGGAATGAGCAGTTCTTC.

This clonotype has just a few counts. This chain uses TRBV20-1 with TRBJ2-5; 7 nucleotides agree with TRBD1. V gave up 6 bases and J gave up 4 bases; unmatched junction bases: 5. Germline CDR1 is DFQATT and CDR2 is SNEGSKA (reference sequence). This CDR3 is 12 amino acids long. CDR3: CSARQGPETQYF. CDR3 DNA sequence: TGCAGTGCGAGACAGGGACCAGAGACCCAGTACTTC.

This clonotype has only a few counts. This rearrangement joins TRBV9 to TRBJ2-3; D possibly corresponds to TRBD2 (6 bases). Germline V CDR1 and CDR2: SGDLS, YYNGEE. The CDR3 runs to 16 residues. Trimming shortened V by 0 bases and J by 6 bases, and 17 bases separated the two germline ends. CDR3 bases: TGTGCCAGCAGCGTAGGGACCCGGGAGAGGTCGGATACGCAGTATTTT. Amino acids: CASSVGTRERSDTQYF.

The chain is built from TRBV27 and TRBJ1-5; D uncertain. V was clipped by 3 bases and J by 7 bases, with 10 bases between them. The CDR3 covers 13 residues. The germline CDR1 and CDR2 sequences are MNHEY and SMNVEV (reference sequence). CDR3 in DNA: TGTGCCAGCAGTTTCAAGGTAGGCCAGCCCCAGCATTTT. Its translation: CASSFKVGQPQHF.